This T cell receptor (beta chain) was recorded in a study of vaccination and CD4 T cells after COVID-19 (dated by TCRdb to the early 2020s). About the investigation overall: Every convalescent patient had a positive nasal swab PCR test for SARS-CoV-2, with mild disease in roughly ten patients and severe disease in one. The convalescent cohort comprised six males and four females, including two Hispanic individuals, seven Caucasians, two Asians and one multiracial person. Two doses of either the Pfizer-BioNTech BNT162b2 vaccine (n=8) or the Moderna mRNA-1273 vaccine (n=2) were administered to participants. Post-COVID blood samples from convalescent patients were collected a median of approximately 93 days after diagnosis, with a range of roughly 35 to 170 days. Post-vaccine blood samples were collected a median of 72 days after the second vaccine dose, ranging from about 13 to 241 days. The cultures were stimulated with overlapping spike peptide pools from SARS-CoV-2 and from the common cold coronaviruses HCoV-NL63, HCoV-OC43 and HCoV-229E. Control cultures received a CEFX viral epitope pool as the positive control, an HIV-1 Nef peptide pool as the negative control, or no peptide. In under twelve COVID-19 convalescent patients and a few infection-naive healthy vaccine recipients, researchers compared the spike-specific CD4+ TCR repertoire from before mRNA vaccination with the repertoire from after. Study-level results and caveats: Among the post-vaccine SARS-CoV-2-reactive clones in convalescent patients, a median approximately 86% showed up only after vaccination, which suggests vaccine-specific priming. An increase in the median number of SARS-CoV-2-reactive clonotypes from 20 to 25 after infection to a few dozen after vaccination was observed, but the change was not found to be significant. Relatively few convalescent patients were included in the study, and early timepoints after natural infection were not analyzed. Nearly all vaccine-specific clones in convalescent patients (304 of 307) were mono-reactive for SARS-CoV-2 spike rather than cross-reactive with common cold coronaviruses.

Comments on this clonotype: Its antigen is still unknown. The input lacks base qualities; no much larger clone sits a single base away.

Reading from cysteine to phenylalanine, the CDR3 counts 13 amino acids. Here the CDR3 DNA is all that survives: 39 bases in frame from base 1. CDR1 and CDR2 (SGHRS, YFSETQ) derive from the germline V gene. V is cut back by 4 bases and J by 3 bases, with 2 bases in the junction unmatched. What the treatment or condition label conveys for this sample: roughly 10-day PBMC culture with coronavirus spike peptide pools or control peptides (ViraFEST assay). The ViraFEST assay was used in the study, in which antigen-specific T cells were expanded with peptide pools and expanded clonotypes were subsequently identified by TCR sequencing. The convalescent patients' positive SARS-CoV-2 PCR tests fell between March and December 2020, which was before the Alpha, Beta and Delta variants emerged in the United States. PBMCs were cultured at approximately 2.1 million per well in IMDM supplemented with approximately 5.3% human AB serum and about 9.6 IU/ml IL-2, with about 9 ug/ml peptide pools added. On days 3 and 7, half of the culture medium was replaced with fresh IL-2-containing medium. After approximately 11 days of culture, CD4+ T cells were isolated by negative selection with the EasySep CD4+ T cell isolation kit. PBMCs were separated from whole blood using Ficoll-Paque Plus gradient centrifugation and then either used fresh or cryopreserved at -140C. Culture conditions were generally each tested in triplicate wells.

The library was obtained by PCR. At the Johns Hopkins FTIC core, DNA from the cultured CD4+ T cells underwent TCR sequencing with the Oncomine TCR Beta short-read assay. The QIAamp micro DNA kit was used to extract genomic DNA from the cultured CD4+ T cells. Oncomine TCR Beta libraries from cultured CD4+ T cells were pooled with unique dual indexes and sequenced on an Illumina iSeq 100. The study's own analysis went as follows. Non-productive sequences were filtered out, and CDR3s that did not start with C, did not end with F or W, or were shorter than 7 amino acids were discarded. The MANAFEST web application identified antigen-specific clonotypes by comparing peptide-stimulated wells against reference wells and other culture wells. Positive clones required FDR below 0.05, an odds ratio above 5, and productive frequency above 0.1% in at least two of three replicate wells. A clonotype was classed as cross-reactive if the clonotype showed significant expansion both in SARS-CoV-2 spike wells and in at least one common cold coronavirus spike condition. CDR3 homology was assessed with Levenshtein distances (stringdist) and unrooted phylogenetic trees (ape) in R version 3.6.1. TCRdb trimmed the raw reads at Q25, called clones with MiXCR and kept productive beta chains. Each CDR3 protein appears once, grouped with its most common genes and DNA. TCRdb assigned the V and J calls; the authors' analysis was not used. The sample table holds approximately 12,000 distinct CDR3 sequences, of which around 30% were seen once. The ten most abundant clones make up 23% of the sample.

Sample: cultured CD4+ T cells from blood. The receptor chain draws on TRBV5-1 and TRBJ2-7, with 9 junctional bases fitting TRBD1. This clonotype was sampled from a human donor with COVID-19. Here is the DNA: TGCGCCAGCAGCCAGACAGGGGGCTACGAGCAGTACTTC. The resulting protein is CASSQTGGYEQYF.